This entry describes one T cell receptor beta chain. Measured with immunoSEQ multiplex PCR; TCRdb has only the in-frame clones, and not every one. The sample lists 100,000 to 150,000 clones; about 91% were seen once. The data were obtained in a study of cytomegalovirus exposure and HLA in healthy donors. The overall study: The 500 to 750 first-cohort repertoires and the roughly 120 validation repertoires shared the same platform, a later analysis reported.

In germline, CDR1 is GTSNPN, CDR2 SVGIG (reference sequence). After removal of 1 base from V and 1 base from J, the junction contained 3 bases not matched to a gene. The CDR3 totals 15 residues. The sequence was obtained from a woman younger than 35 in good health and CMV-seronegative. Input material: PBMCs. The chain links TRBV30 to TRBJ2-1, with 8 bases fitting TRBD2. The CDR3 nucleotides are TGTGCCTGGAGTGCCGGGACTAGTTCCTACAATGAGCAGTTCTTC. Amino acid sequence: CAWSAGTSSYNEQFF.